Following are 23 T cell receptor beta chains from one sample sequenced in a study of T cells in tuberculosis (dated by TCRdb to the late 2010s). Receptor libraries were prepared by the immunoSEQ multiplex PCR assay. TCRdb holds this immuneACCESS table with in-frame rearrangements only. Some clones are missing; in checked studies, unresolved V genes explain under half, and the rest has no known cause. Recorded for this sample are 20,000 to 25,000 clones; about 97% of them occurred a single time. The ten largest clonotypes hold 6.2% of the sample. The source material was PBMCs. Source of these receptors: a donor aged 10-29 years with latent tuberculosis or without tuberculosis infection.

The chain has TRBV5-1 and TRBJ1-2, with 9 bases fitting TRBD1. V was pared by 4 bases and J by 5 bases, with 9 bases of the junction left unmatched. CDR3 length: 15 residues. Germline-derived CDR1 and CDR2 are SGHRS and YFSETQ. CDR3 amino acids: CASSVVQGAGYGYTF. The CDR3 nucleotides read TGCGCCAGCAGCGTAGTACAGGGGGCTGGGTATGGCTACACCTTC.

J is TRBJ2-7 and V is TRBV5-1; D gene ambiguous. V gave up 5 bases and J gave up 7 bases, with 22 bases separating them. Germline V gives CDR1 SGHRS, CDR2 YFSETQ. The CDR3 is made up of 15 amino acids. The CDR3 spells CASRTDSPLIYEQYF. The CDR3 DNA sequence: TGCGCCAGCAGAACTGACTCTCCACTGATCTATGAGCAGTACTTC.

The chain combines TRBV11-2 with TRBJ2-7; TRBD2 matches 12 bases. The germline V gene encodes CDR1 SGHAT and CDR2 FQNNGV. The CDR3 runs to 15 residues. J lost 4 bases, V lost 2 bases, and 3 bases had no gene match. The CDR3, as DNA: TGTGCCAGCAGCTTACGGACTAGCGGGACTTACGAGCAGTACTTC. This codes for CASSLRTSGTYEQYF.

The chain has TRBV11-3 and TRBJ2-3; 11 positions agree with TRBD2. Looked up from germline, CDR1 is SGHNT and CDR2 is YENEEA. V dropped 1 base and J dropped 9; count of bases not matched to a gene: 6. The CDR3 runs 15 residues. The DNA of the CDR3 is TGTGCCAGCAGCTTAGGGGGGTTAGCGGGAGGGACGCAGTATTTT. The encoded protein is CASSLGGLAGGTQYF.

This clone was recorded a few times. The rearrangement joins TRBV21-1 to TRBJ2-7; TRBD2, the D gene given by the table, was not confirmed from the DNA. TRBV21-1 is classified as a pseudogene. The CDR3 sequence is 18 residues long. This CDR3 is CARGSTKGRFYSSYEQYF. The CDR3, as DNA: TGTGCCAGGGGGAGTACGAAGGGCAGGTTCTACAGCTCCTACGAGCAGTACTTC.

The chain employs TRBV4-3 and TRBJ1-1; a possible D gene is TRBD1 (5 bases). CDR1 and CDR2 (germline): LGHNA, YSLEER. The CDR3 loop spans 18 amino acids. Between the trimmed V and J ends, which lost 1 base and 3 bases, there was a span of 21 bases. CDR3 protein: CASSQGPKLGTRYTEAFF. The CDR3 nucleotides are TGCGCCAGCAGCCAAGGTCCGAAGCTAGGGACTAGGTACACTGAAGCTTTCTTT.

The chain is built from TRBV27 and TRBJ2-7; possibly TRBD2 for D (6 bases). From germline, CDR1 is MNHEY and CDR2 SMNVEV (reference sequence). CDR3 length equals 15 residues. Trimming took off 3 bases at V and 0 bases at J, with 12 bases between the two ends. The DNA for the CDR3 is TGTGCCAGCAGTTTCGGGGGTCTGAGCTCCTACGAGCAGTACTTC. Translated: CASSFGGLSSYEQYF.

V and J are TRBV5-6 and TRBJ2-7, with 7 bases matching TRBD2. Trimming took 2 bases from V and 3 from J; bases not matched to a gene: 2. From germline, CDR1 is SGHDT and CDR2 YYEEEE. The CDR3 is 13 residues long. This chain's CDR3 is CASSFGGSYEQYF. The DNA of the CDR3 is TGTGCCAGCAGCTTTGGCGGGAGCTACGAGCAGTACTTC.

The chain recombines TRBV29-1 with TRBJ1-1; D ambiguous. Germline loops: CDR1 SQVTM, CDR2 ANQGSEA. The CDR3 spans 13 residues. Trimming cost V 5 bases and J 5 bases, with 15 bases left between them. This chain's CDR3 is CSVKTMGGTEAFF. The CDR3 coding sequence is TGCAGCGTTAAAACAATGGGAGGGACTGAAGCTTTCTTT. The complete variable domain, with remaining parts taken from reference TRBV29-1 and TRBJ1-1, reads SAVISQKPSRDICQRGTSLTIQCQVDSQVTMMFWYRQQPGQSLTLIATANQGSEATYESGFVIDKFPISRPNLTFSTLTVSNMSPEDSSIYLCSVKTMGGTEAFFGQGTRLTVV.

V and J are TRBV5-6 and TRBJ1-5; maybe TRBD1 (6 bases). Germline values: CDR1 SGHDT, CDR2 YYEEEE. Trimming removed 5 bases at V and 2 bases at J, with 14 bases between. The CDR3 runs to 15 residues. CDR3 loop: CASSSTGLGNQPQHF. CDR3 in DNA: TGTGCCAGCAGTTCGACAGGCCTGGGCAATCAGCCCCAGCATTTT.

This sequence joins TRBV27 and TRBJ2-7; 7 nucleotides match TRBD1. V lost 3 bases to trimming and J lost 2 bases; unmatched junction nucleotides: 7. Germline V gene lookup returns CDR1 MNHEY and CDR2 SMNVEV (reference sequence). There are 15 residues in the CDR3. This CDR3 is CASSFRDSSTYEQYF. CDR3 DNA sequence: TGTGCCAGCAGTTTTCGGGACAGCAGTACCTACGAGCAGTACTTC.

The rearrangement joins TRBV7-9 to TRBJ2-3; 9 positions agree with TRBD2. This CDR3 is built from 18 residues. Unmatched junction bases numbered 14, after V lost 1 base and J lost 6 bases. CDR1 is SEHNR, CDR2 FQNEAQ, per germline (reference sequence). The CDR3 sequence: CASSLVSSASGAPDTQYF. In DNA form, the CDR3 reads TGTGCCAGCAGCTTAGTTTCCTCAGCTAGCGGGGCCCCGGATACGCAGTATTTT. Complete variable domain (other parts from reference TRBV7-9 and TRBJ2-3): DTGVSQNPRHKITKRGQNVTFRCDPISEHNRLYWYRQTLGQGPEFLTYFQNEAQLEKSRLLSDRFSAERPKGSFSTLEIQRTEQGDSAMYLCASSLVSSASGAPDTQYFGPGTRLTVL.

This chain joins TRBV29-1 and TRBJ1-2; D uncertain. Germline V gene data show CDR1 as SQVTM and CDR2 as ANQGSEA. This CDR3 comprises 14 residues. V dropped 2 bases and J dropped 0 bases, with 10 bases sitting between them. Written as DNA, the CDR3 is TGCAGCGTTGAATTACGCTTAGCTAACTATGGCTACACCTTC. Its protein is CSVELRLANYGYTF.

This chain links TRBV5-4 with TRBJ2-7; weak D call: TRBD2 (6 bases). CDR1 is SGHNT, CDR2 YYREEE, per germline (reference sequence). The V gene lost 1 base and the J gene lost 0 bases, with 17 bases spanning the gap. This CDR3 region has 17 residues. The CDR3: CASSLRRSLGSSYEQYF. CDR3 DNA sequence: TGTGCCAGCAGCTTGAGGAGGAGTCTCGGGAGCTCCTACGAGCAGTACTTC.

The chain carries TRBV19 and TRBJ1-1; 9 bases map to TRBD1. This CDR3 is 16 amino acids long. CDR1 and CDR2 (germline): LNHDA, SQIVND (reference sequence). J was trimmed by 5 bases and V by 5 bases; bases with no gene match: 12. The CDR3 spells CASSSPAGQGYTEAFF. The CDR3 nucleotides read TGTGCCAGTAGTTCTCCCGCGGGACAGGGTTATACTGAAGCTTTCTTT.

V is TRBV12-5 and J is TRBJ2-7; 7 bases align to TRBD1. Looked up from germline, CDR1 is LGHNT and CDR2 is FRNRAP. Trimming took 5 bases from V and 2 from J; bases not matched to a gene: 9. This CDR3 region has 15 residues. Written as DNA, the CDR3 is TGTGCTAGTGGTCCTGCCGGGACAGAGGCCTACGAGCAGTACTTC. Protein sequence: CASGPAGTEAYEQYF.

The chain joins TRBV4-1 to TRBJ2-7; 9 bases are shared with TRBD2. Germline loops: CDR1 MGHRA, CDR2 YSYEKL. The CDR3 has 16 amino acids. V gave up 4 bases and J gave up 0 bases; unmatched junction bases: 7. This CDR3 reads CASSPTSGQFSYEQYF. The CDR3 DNA reads as TGCGCCAGCAGCCCAACTAGCGGGCAGTTCTCCTACGAGCAGTACTTC.

J is TRBJ2-3 and V is TRBV20-1; D not resolved. CDR3 size: 11 residues. The germline gives CDR1 DFQATT, CDR2 SNEGSKA (reference sequence). V was pared by 6 bases and J by 4 bases, with 8 bases between. The CDR3 bases are TGCAGTGCGCGGCCGGCAGATACGCAGTATTTT. Amino acids: CSARPADTQYF.

The chain is built from TRBV29-1 and TRBJ2-3, with TRBD2 matching 7 bases. The length of the CDR3 is 12 residues. CDR1 is SQVTM and CDR2 is ANQGSEA in the germline V gene. V shed 7 bases, J shed 7 bases, and the junction held 8 bases outside the gene matches. The DNA for the CDR3 is TGCAGCGCTGTAGGGAGGGCCTATACGCAGTATTTT. Protein product: CSAVGRAYTQYF.

V usage is TRBV28 and J usage is TRBJ2-7, with TRBD2 as a possible D gene (6 bases). This CDR3 spans 16 amino acids. The V gene lost 5 bases and the J gene lost 5 bases, with 22 bases spanning the gap. CDR1 and CDR2 from the germline V gene are MDHEN and SYDVKM. CDR3 residues: CASSPTVGGEVDEQYF. DNA of the CDR3: TGTGCCAGCAGTCCCACCGTGGGGGGAGAGGTAGACGAGCAGTACTTC.

This rearrangement joins TRBV7-3 to TRBJ2-7; 9 bases agree with TRBD2. The germline gives CDR1 SGHTA, CDR2 FQGTGA. This CDR3 contains 16 residues. Losses at the gene ends were 2 bases for V and 0 bases for J; bases not matched to a gene: 5. The CDR3 region is CASSLYLAGYSYEQYF. DNA of the CDR3: TGTGCCAGCAGCTTATATCTAGCGGGATACTCCTACGAGCAGTACTTC.

This chain connects TRBV5-4 to TRBJ1-5; D remains unclear. Germline loops: CDR1 SGHNT, CDR2 YYREEE (reference sequence). The CDR3 extends over 13 amino acids. V was shortened by 5 bases and J by 2 bases, with 8 bases between the two germline ends. The CDR3 loop reads CASSSGGNQPQHF. Written as DNA, the CDR3 is TGTGCCAGCAGTTCGGGTGGCAATCAGCCCCAGCATTTT.

The chain couples TRBV6-6 to TRBJ1-5, with no clear D. Germline V gene sequence: CDR1 MNHNY, CDR2 SVGAGI (reference sequence). This CDR3 has 12 residues. Trimming took off 10 bases at V and 5 bases at J, with 12 bases between the two ends. The CDR3 is CATQWQDQPQHF. CDR3 coding DNA: TGTGCCACTCAGTGGCAGGATCAGCCCCAGCATTTT.